These 22 T cell receptor beta chains share one sample of origin, sequenced in a study of blood T cell repertoires in COVID-19. Profiling relied on immunoSEQ multiplex PCR, and the TCRdb table lists in-frame clones only, not all of them. The sample shows 180,000 or so clones, roughly 86% of them seen only once. Sequences were obtained from peripheral blood. The receptor set was obtained from an elderly woman in a cohort sampled during active or convalescent COVID-19.

This chain uses TRBV7-2 with TRBJ2-1, with D tentatively TRBD2 (5 bases). Per germline, CDR1 SGHTA and CDR2 FQGNSA. The CDR3 spans 12 residues. V shed 6 bases and J shed 10 bases, with 13 bases lying between them. This CDR3 reads CASRWTEMEQFF. DNA of the CDR3: TGTGCCAGCAGATGGACTGAGATGGAGCAGTTCTTC.

The chain combines TRBV20-1 with TRBJ2-1; D is uncertain. The V and J ends lost 3 bases and 2 bases respectively, with 8 bases between them. The germline CDR1 and CDR2 sequences are DFQATT and SNEGSKA (reference sequence). The CDR3 is made up of 13 amino acids. CDR3 sequence: CSASRQTYNEQFF. In DNA form, the CDR3 reads TGCAGTGCTAGTCGCCAGACCTACAATGAGCAGTTCTTC.

This clone has just one count. The gene calls are TRBV6-5 and TRBJ2-1; the match to TRBD2 covers 7 bases. The CDR3 contains 14 residues. CDR1 and CDR2 (germline): MNHEY, SVGAGI. V shed 8 bases, J shed 3 bases, and the junction held 7 bases outside the gene matches. CDR3 sequence (DNA): TGTGCCAGCGTTTCCAGCGGGGTCTACAATGAGCAGTTCTTC. Amino acid sequence: CASVSSGVYNEQFF.

This chain connects TRBV6-5 to TRBJ2-1; D gene unclear. The CDR3 loop spans 11 amino acids. The V gene lost 6 bases and the J gene lost 8 bases, with 8 bases spanning the gap. The germline V gene has CDR1 MNHEY and CDR2 SVGAGI. The CDR3 DNA is TGTGCCAGCAGGACTTTCTATGAGCAGTTCTTC. It translates to CASRTFYEQFF.

The rearrangement uses TRBV10-3 and TRBJ2-2, with 7 bases that match TRBD1. CDR1 and CDR2 (germline): ENHRY, SYGVKD. Unmatched junction bases numbered 6, after V lost 2 bases and J lost 6 bases. This CDR3 contains 15 residues. The CDR3 here is CAISERQGGAGELFF. CDR3 bases: TGTGCCATCAGTGAGCGACAGGGTGGGGCCGGGGAGCTGTTTTTT.

This chain connects TRBV15 to TRBJ2-3; no clear D gene. Germline CDR1 and CDR2: LNHNV and YYDKDF (reference sequence). V lost 0 bases and J 4 bases, leaving 17 bases between the germline ends. The CDR3 has 17 residues. The CDR3 region is CATSREGQDAWSDTQYF. The DNA of the CDR3 is TGTGCCACCAGCAGAGAAGGTCAGGATGCTTGGTCAGATACGCAGTATTTT.

The chain joins TRBV19 to TRBJ2-2, with 9 bases aligning to TRBD2. This CDR3 region has 19 residues. The V gene end was trimmed by 2 bases and the J gene end by 2 bases; junction bases not matched to a gene: 12. CDR1 is LNHDA, CDR2 SQIVND, per germline (reference sequence). CDR3 region: CASSIPSWREGRNTGELFF. In nucleotides, the CDR3 is TGTGCCAGTAGTATACCTAGCTGGCGGGAGGGAAGAAACACCGGGGAGCTGTTTTTT.

This clone was seen more than once but under ten times. The V call is TRBV11-2, the J call TRBJ1-2, with D perhaps TRBD1 (6 bases). Germline V gene sequence: CDR1 SGHAT, CDR2 FQNNGV. Trimming pared 1 base from V and 7 bases from J, leaving 16 bases between. There are 15 residues in the CDR3. CDR3 loop: CASSLVASGGAGYTF. The CDR3 DNA is TGTGCCAGCAGCTTAGTTGCTAGCGGGGGCGCTGGCTACACCTTC.

The chain has TRBV15 and TRBJ1-1; D may be TRBD1 (5 bases). Germline CDR1 and CDR2: LNHNV and YYDKDF (reference sequence). The V end lost 4 bases, the J end lost 5 bases, and 14 bases lay between the germline ends. The CDR3 extends over 14 amino acids. The CDR3 reads CATSTGRGGTEAFF. The CDR3 region has the DNA TGTGCCACCAGCACGGGACGGGGAGGGACTGAAGCTTTCTTT.

The chain recombines TRBV29-1 with TRBJ2-1, with 8 bases that match TRBD2. Germline values: CDR1 SQVTM, CDR2 ANQGSEA. Trimming at V came to 7 bases and at J to 1 base, leaving 9 bases not matched to a gene. The CDR3 runs to 15 residues. The CDR3 DNA reads as TGCAGCGCCCGAGCGGCGGGGGGATCCTACAATGAGCAGTTCTTC. It translates to CSARAAGGSYNEQFF.

This clone came up a few times. V and J are TRBV7-2 and TRBJ2-5; TRBD2 matches at 8 bases. The CDR3 length is 16 residues. Germline CDR1 and CDR2: SGHTA and FQGNSA. With V trimmed by 3 bases and J by 2 bases, 8 bases remained unmatched. The CDR3 spells CASSFWREATQETQYF. The CDR3 nucleotides are TGTGCCAGCAGCTTCTGGCGGGAGGCCACGCAAGAGACCCAGTACTTC.

Ten or more counts support this clone. J is TRBJ1-1 and V is TRBV6-5, with a weak D call TRBD1 (6 bases). CDR3 length: 13 amino acids. The V end lost 8 bases, the J end lost 4 bases, and 14 bases lay between the germline ends. Germline V gene lookup returns CDR1 MNHEY and CDR2 SVGAGI. This chain's CDR3 is CASRDYRVTEAFF. In DNA, the CDR3 is TGTGCCAGCCGAGACTACAGGGTCACTGAAGCTTTCTTT.

V usage is TRBV7-9 and J usage is TRBJ2-3, with TRBD1 identical over 10 bases. Germline trimming cut 7 bases from V and 6 bases from J; bases unmatched to any gene: 22. The CDR3 spans 19 residues. Germline V CDR1 and CDR2: SEHNR, FQNEAQ (reference sequence). This CDR3 reads CASTKLVRDRGQPLDTQYF. The CDR3 DNA reads as TGTGCCAGCACCAAACTCGTTCGGGACAGGGGACAACCTTTGGATACGCAGTATTTT. Using reference TRBV7-9 and TRBJ2-3 for the parts outside the CDR3, the full variable domain is DTGVSQNPRHKITKRGQNVTFRCDPISEHNRLYWYRQTLGQGPEFLTYFQNEAQLEKSRLLSDRFSAERPKGSFSTLEIQRTEQGDSAMYLCASTKLVRDRGQPLDTQYFGPGTRLTVL.

CDR3 amino acids: CASSQHGVSYNEQFF. The DNA of the CDR3 is TGCGCCAGCAGCCAACACGGAGTCTCCTACAATGAGCAGTTCTTC. The chain combines TRBV4-1 with TRBJ2-1; D is unresolved. Germline CDR1 MGHRA, CDR2 YSYEKL. The CDR3 consists of 15 residues. V dropped 2 bases and J dropped 0 bases, with 8 bases sitting between them.

This clone appeared once. The CDR3 coding sequence is TGCGCCAGCAGCTTGGTTCTAGCGGGAGGGCCAGGCAATGAGCAGTTCTTC. It is translated as CASSLVLAGGPGNEQFF. The chain combines TRBV5-1 with TRBJ2-1, with TRBD2 matching 12 bases. This CDR3 contains 17 residues. Germline V gives CDR1 SGHRS, CDR2 YFSETQ. Trimming removed 0 bases from V and 6 bases from J; junction bases left unmatched: 7. Combining the CDR3 with reference TRBV5-1 and TRBJ2-1 gives the whole variable domain KAGVTQTPRYLIKTRGQQVTLSCSPISGHRSVSWYQQTPGQGLQFLFEYFSETQRNKGNFPGRFSGRQFSNSRSEMNVSTLELGDSALYLCASSLVLAGGPGNEQFFGPGTRLTVL.

This sequence joins TRBV27 and TRBJ1-1; D possibly corresponds to TRBD1 (5 bases). This CDR3 contains 17 residues. Germline loops: CDR1 MNHEY, CDR2 SMNVEV (reference sequence). Trimming left V 5 bases short and J 5 bases short, with 24 bases between. CDR3 sequence reads: CASSEKKTASWSTEAFF. DNA for the CDR3: TGTGCCAGCAGTGAAAAGAAGACAGCCAGTTGGAGTACTGAAGCTTTCTTT.

This chain uses TRBV15 with TRBJ1-1; TRBD1 matches 7 bases. The CDR3 is 18 amino acids. Germline trimming cut 3 bases from V and 1 base from J; bases unmatched to any gene: 14. Per the germline V gene, CDR1 is LNHNV and CDR2 is YYDKDF (reference sequence). CDR3 DNA: TGTGCCACCAGCAGCCCGGAACTGACAGGGACTGGGAACACTGAAGCTTTCTTT. Translating it yields CATSSPELTGTGNTEAFF.

This chain joins TRBV28 and TRBJ1-2, with 7 bases that match TRBD1. Germline assignment: CDR1 MDHEN and CDR2 SYDVKM. V dropped 5 bases and J dropped 2; count of bases not matched to a gene: 11. The CDR3 is 16 residues long. CDR3 loop: CASSPPLRQGNYGYTF. For the CDR3, the DNA is TGTGCCAGCAGTCCCCCCCTACGACAGGGCAACTATGGCTACACCTTC.

CDR3: CASSPRPGRLLAKNIQYF. The CDR3 DNA sequence: TGTGCCAGCAGTCCCCGTCCAGGGCGGTTACTAGCCAAAAACATTCAGTACTTC. This chain uses TRBV6-6 with TRBJ2-4; possibly TRBD1 for D (5 bases). V lost 5 bases, J lost 0 bases, and 20 bases lay in between. CDR3 size: 18 residues. Germline values: CDR1 MNHNY, CDR2 SVGAGI (reference sequence).

This clone appeared once. The chain links TRBV24-1 to TRBJ2-1; 9 nucleotides agree with TRBD2. CDR3 size: 15 residues. After removal of 5 bases from V and 3 bases from J, the junction contained 4 bases not matched to a gene. Germline-derived CDR1 and CDR2 are KGHDR and SFDVKD. CDR3 residues: CATSGGREGYNEQFF. For the CDR3, the DNA is TGTGCCACCAGTGGTGGGCGGGAGGGCTACAATGAGCAGTTCTTC.

The rearrangement uses TRBV4-2 and TRBJ2-1, with D possibly matching TRBD1 (5 bases). The V end lost 0 bases, the J end lost 6 bases, and 15 bases lay between the germline ends. Germline CDR1 reads LGHNA; CDR2 reads YNFKEQ. This CDR3 spans 16 amino acids. This CDR3 is CASSQEKAAGANEQFF. CDR3 nucleotide sequence: TGTGCCAGCAGCCAAGAAAAAGCAGCTGGGGCCAATGAGCAGTTCTTC.

The gene calls are TRBV11-3 and TRBJ1-2; 7 positions match TRBD1. The CDR3 extends over 14 amino acids. Per germline, CDR1 SGHNT and CDR2 YENEEA. Trimming at V came to 7 bases and at J to 2 bases, leaving 7 bases not matched to a gene. CDR3 residues: CASKARGTNYGYTF. The CDR3 region has the DNA TGTGCCAGCAAGGCCAGGGGGACCAACTATGGCTACACCTTC. Complete variable domain (other parts from reference TRBV11-3 and TRBJ1-2): EAGVVQSPRYKIIEKKQPVAFWCNPISGHNTLYWYLQNLGQGPELLIRYENEEAVDDSQLPKDRFSAERLKGVDSTLKIQPAELGDSAVYLCASKARGTNYGYTFGSGTRLTVV.